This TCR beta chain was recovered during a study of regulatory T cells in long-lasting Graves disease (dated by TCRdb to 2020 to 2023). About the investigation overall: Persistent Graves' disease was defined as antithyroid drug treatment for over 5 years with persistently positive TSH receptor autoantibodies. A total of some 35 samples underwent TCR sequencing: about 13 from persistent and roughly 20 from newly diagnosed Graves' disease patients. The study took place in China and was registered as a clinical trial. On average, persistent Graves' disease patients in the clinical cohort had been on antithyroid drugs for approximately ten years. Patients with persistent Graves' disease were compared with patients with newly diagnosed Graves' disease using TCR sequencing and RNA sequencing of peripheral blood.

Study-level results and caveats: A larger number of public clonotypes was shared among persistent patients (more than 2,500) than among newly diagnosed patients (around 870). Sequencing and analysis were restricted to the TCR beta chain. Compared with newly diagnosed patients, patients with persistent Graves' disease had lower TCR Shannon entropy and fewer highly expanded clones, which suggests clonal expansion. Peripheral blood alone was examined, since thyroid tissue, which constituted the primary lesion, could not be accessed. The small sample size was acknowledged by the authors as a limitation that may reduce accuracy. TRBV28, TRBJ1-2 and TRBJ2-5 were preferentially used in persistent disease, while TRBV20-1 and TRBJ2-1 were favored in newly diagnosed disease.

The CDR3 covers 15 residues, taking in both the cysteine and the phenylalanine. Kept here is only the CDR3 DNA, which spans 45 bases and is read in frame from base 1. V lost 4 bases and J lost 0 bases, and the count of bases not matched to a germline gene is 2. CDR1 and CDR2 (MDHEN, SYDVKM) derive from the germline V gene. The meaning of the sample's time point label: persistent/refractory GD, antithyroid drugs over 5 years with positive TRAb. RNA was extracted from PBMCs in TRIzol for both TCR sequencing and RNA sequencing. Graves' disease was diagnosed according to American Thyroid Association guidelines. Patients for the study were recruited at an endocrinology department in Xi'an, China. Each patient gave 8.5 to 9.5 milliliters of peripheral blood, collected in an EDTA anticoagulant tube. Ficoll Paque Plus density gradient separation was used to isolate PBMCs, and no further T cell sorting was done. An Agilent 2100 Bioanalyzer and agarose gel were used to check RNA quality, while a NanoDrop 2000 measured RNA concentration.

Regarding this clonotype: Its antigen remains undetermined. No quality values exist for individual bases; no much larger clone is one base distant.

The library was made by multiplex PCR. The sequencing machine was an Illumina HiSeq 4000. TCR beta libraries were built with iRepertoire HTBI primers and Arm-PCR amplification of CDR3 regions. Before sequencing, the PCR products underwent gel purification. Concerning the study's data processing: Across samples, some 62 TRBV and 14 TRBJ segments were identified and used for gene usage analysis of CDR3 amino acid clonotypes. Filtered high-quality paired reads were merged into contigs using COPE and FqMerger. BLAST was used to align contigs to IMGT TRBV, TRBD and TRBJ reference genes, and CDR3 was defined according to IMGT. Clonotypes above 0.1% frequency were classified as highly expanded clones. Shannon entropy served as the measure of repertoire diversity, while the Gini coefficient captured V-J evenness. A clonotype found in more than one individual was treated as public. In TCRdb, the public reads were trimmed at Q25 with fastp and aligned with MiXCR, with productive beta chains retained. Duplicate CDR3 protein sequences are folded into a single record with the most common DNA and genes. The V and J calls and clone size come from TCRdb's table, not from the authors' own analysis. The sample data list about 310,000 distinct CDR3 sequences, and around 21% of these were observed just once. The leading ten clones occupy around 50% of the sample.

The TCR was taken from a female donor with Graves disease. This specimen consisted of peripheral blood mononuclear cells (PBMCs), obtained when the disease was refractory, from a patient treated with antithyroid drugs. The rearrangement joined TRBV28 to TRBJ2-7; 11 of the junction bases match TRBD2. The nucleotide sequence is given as TGTGCCAGCAGTTCGGGACTAGCGGTCTCCTACGAGCAGTACTTC. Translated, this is CASSSGLAVSYEQYF.